The 12 T cell receptor beta chains reported below all come from one sample, sequenced in a study of T cells after somatic rescue of genetic block. Sequencing used immunoSEQ multiplex PCR; TCRdb keeps in-frame clones, though not all of them. This table has 110,000 or so clones, over 80% appearing once. The specimen sequenced was peripheral blood mononuclear cells (PBMCs). All receptors derive from a woman aged 18 to 35.

In this sample, this clone turned up once. The chain uses TRBV4-3 and TRBJ2-7; D is unclear. The CDR3 sequence is 15 residues long. Germline CDR1 is LGHNA and CDR2 is YSLEER. V lost 1 base and J lost 3, with 13 bases in between. CDR3 sequence: CASSQGVQAHYEQYF. CDR3 in DNA: TGCGCCAGCAGCCAAGGTGTCCAGGCCCACTACGAGCAGTACTTC.

The chain joins TRBV27 to TRBJ1-2, with D tentatively TRBD1 (6 bases). Germline V gene sequence: CDR1 MNHEY, CDR2 SMNVEV (reference sequence). CDR3 length: 13 residues. V dropped 5 bases and J dropped 5 bases, with 12 bases sitting between them. The CDR3 nucleotides are TGTGCCAGCAGTATTAACAGGGTTTATGGCTACACCTTC. This codes for CASSINRVYGYTF.

The chain carries TRBV7-8 and TRBJ1-5; D call uncertain. V was cut by 3 bases and J by 2 bases, with 11 bases left in between. This CDR3 is built from 15 residues. In germline, CDR1 is SGHVS, CDR2 FQNEAQ. CDR3 in DNA: TGTGCCAGCAGCTTGGCGGTTTTAGGCAATCAGCCCCAGCATTTT. Amino acids: CASSLAVLGNQPQHF.

The CDR3 here is CASSLASRANTGELFF. DNA of the CDR3: TGTGCCAGCAGCTTAGCGAGCCGGGCGAACACCGGGGAGCTGTTTTTT. This chain links TRBV7-2 with TRBJ2-2; D not certain. Per the germline V gene, CDR1 is SGHTA and CDR2 is FQGNSA. The CDR3 is 16 residues long. With 0 bases removed from V and 0 bases from J, the gap between germline ends came to 8 bases. Complete variable domain (other parts from reference TRBV7-2 and TRBJ2-2): GAGVSQSPSNKVTEKGKDVELRCDPISGHTALYWYRQSLGQGLEFLIYFQGNSAPDKSGLPSDRFSAERTGGSVSTLTIQRTQQEDSAVYLCASSLASRANTGELFFGEGSRLTVL.

This CDR3 reads CAGGQGTGELFF. CDR3 coding DNA: TGTGCCGGGGGGCAGGGCACCGGGGAGCTGTTTTTT. The chain joins TRBV7-6 to TRBJ2-2; the D gene could be TRBD1 or TRBD2 (6 bases each). V was trimmed by 11 bases and J by 4 bases, leaving 11 bases between them. The CDR3 contains 12 residues. Germline CDR1 SGHVS, CDR2 FNYEAQ.

This clone was seen a few times. This chain joins TRBV2 and TRBJ1-5; D remains unclear. V was shortened by 1 base and J by 7 bases, with 11 bases between the two germline ends. CDR3 length equals 14 residues. CDR1 and CDR2 (germline): SNHLY, FYNNEI. CDR3 in amino acids: CASSEGGFGQPQHF. CDR3 DNA: TGTGCCAGCAGTGAAGGGGGTTTTGGACAGCCCCAGCATTTT.

This clone was recorded only once. J is TRBJ2-1 and V is TRBV5-1; 8 bases match TRBD1. Germline trimming cut 4 bases from V and 7 bases from J; bases unmatched to any gene: 10. This CDR3 comprises 15 residues. The germline CDR1 and CDR2 sequences are SGHRS and YFSETQ. The CDR3 coding sequence is TGCGCCAGCAGCCCGGACAGGGTCAAGGTAAATGAGCAGTTCTTC. Its translation: CASSPDRVKVNEQFF.

This chain uses TRBV11-1 with TRBJ2-7; TRBD1 is a possible D gene (5 bases). Germline V lookup: CDR1 SGHAT, CDR2 FQDESV (reference sequence). The CDR3 totals 15 residues. The V end was cut by 2 bases, the J end by 3 bases, with 14 bases between. The CDR3 DNA is TGTGCCAGCAGCTTATGGGCAGGCGGACACTACGAGCAGTACTTC. Residues: CASSLWAGGHYEQYF.

This chain uses TRBV5-6 with TRBJ2-1; D not resolved. The CDR3 has 17 residues. Trimming took 4 bases from V and 6 from J, leaving 23 bases between them. Germline values: CDR1 SGHDT, CDR2 YYEEEE. The CDR3 region is CASSTIDLGSSVNEQFF. DNA of the CDR3: TGTGCCAGCAGCACAATTGATCTCGGGTCCAGCGTCAATGAGCAGTTCTTC.

The rearrangement links TRBV19 to TRBJ1-1; no definite D call. V was trimmed by 3 bases and J by 5 bases, leaving 10 bases between them. This CDR3 comprises 13 residues. Germline assignment: CDR1 LNHDA and CDR2 SQIVND (reference sequence). CDR3 coding DNA: TGTGCCAGTAGTATCCTGGGAACAACTGAAGCTTTCTTT. Translated, it gives CASSILGTTEAFF.

The rearrangement links TRBV15 to TRBJ2-3; 8 nucleotides agree with TRBD2. Germline CDR1 LNHNV, CDR2 YYDKDF (reference sequence). J lost 3 bases, V lost 1 base, and 6 bases had no gene match. The CDR3 runs 16 residues. The CDR3 loop is CATSRGGGGRTDTQYF. CDR3 nucleotides: TGTGCCACCAGCAGAGGCGGCGGGGGGCGGACAGATACGCAGTATTTT.

The genes are TRBV9 and TRBJ2-1; 10 bases line up with TRBD1. Per germline, CDR1 SGDLS and CDR2 YYNGEE. The V gene end was trimmed by 2 bases and the J gene end by 8 bases; junction bases not matched to a gene: 10. There are 16 residues in the CDR3. The DNA of the CDR3 is TGTGCCAGCAGCGTCTCCGGGACAGGGGCCCCCCATGAGCAGTTCTTC. Translating it yields CASSVSGTGAPHEQFF.